This T cell receptor beta chain is from a study of T cells in Graves' hyperthyroidism and ophthalmopathy. Amplified TCR beta CDR3 regions came from RNA transcripts. First-round RT-PCR of the TCR CDR3 relied on the HTBI primer set. Using its own MiXCR run on the multiplex PCR reads, TCRdb lists one record per CDR3 protein. The table has a few hundred thousand distinct CDR3 sequences, roughly 22% seen once. Investigators excluded patients with uncontrolled infection, other autoimmune disease, pregnancy or lactation. Trimming cost V 5 bases and J 7 bases, with 20 bases left between them. CDR3 length: 15 residues. CDR1 and CDR2 (germline): SGHVS, FQNEAQ.

The origin of this receptor is a man under 40 with Graves' ophthalmopathy. The chain uses TRBV7-8 and TRBJ2-5; a weak D match, TRBD1 (7 bases). The specimen sequenced was blood. The CDR3 spells CASSPRQGGKGTQYF. CDR3 DNA sequence: TGTGCCAGCAGCCCCAGACAGGGCGGGAAAGGGACCCAGTACTTC.